This TCR beta chain was profiled in a study of T cell repertoires in cytomegalovirus infection. Unmatched junction bases numbered 11, after V lost 7 bases and J lost 0 bases. Germline V gene data show CDR1 as SGHTA and CDR2 as FQGNSA. The CDR3 sequence is 18 residues long. Findings of the study overall: Clonotype analysis showed dominance of the ex vivo response by HLA-C-restricted CMV-specific TCR beta clonotypes.

TCRdb called the reads again in MiXCR, with one record for every CDR3 protein. The sample records 110,000 to 150,000 distinct CDR3 sequences, under 8% being singletons. This clonotype was observed many times. The antigen remains unidentified. Sequencing input: PBMCs. This chain uses TRBV7-2 with TRBJ2-1; 11 nucleotides align to TRBD2. The receptor's source is a human donor in good health (CMV status not recorded). Some clones in this sample may be carry-over from other donors' samples. CDR3: CASTGASGGPSSYNEQFF. CDR3 nucleotides: TGTGCCAGCACAGGGGCTAGCGGGGGGCCGAGCTCCTACAATGAGCAGTTCTTC. The whole variable domain, filled in from reference TRBV7-2 and TRBJ2-1, reads GAGVSQSPSNKVTEKGKDVELRCDPISGHTALYWYRQSLGQGLEFLIYFQGNSAPDKSGLPSDRFSAERTGGSVSTLTIQRTQQEDSAVYLCASTGASGGPSSYNEQFFGPGTRLTVL.